These 10 T cell receptor beta chains were all obtained from the same sample, sequenced in a study of cytomegalovirus exposure and HLA in healthy donors. Primers for the PCR totalled 60 Vbeta and 13 Jbeta. Generated by immunoSEQ multiplex PCR, the TCRdb table keeps only in-frame clones and is missing some. The sample lists 95,000 to 100,000 clones, 65% to 85% occurring once. Material for sequencing was PBMCs. Receptor source: a man aged 50 to 60 in good health and CMV-seronegative.

This clone was counted a few times. The V call is TRBV6-1, the J call TRBJ2-3; D gene ambiguous. The V and J ends lost 4 bases and 4 bases respectively, with 6 bases between them. The germline V gene has CDR1 MNHNS and CDR2 SASEGT. The CDR3 length is 12 residues. As DNA, the CDR3 is TGTGCCAGCAGTGGGAGCTCAGATACGCAGTATTTT. It specifies CASSGSSDTQYF.

The V and J genes are TRBV7-3 and TRBJ2-2; D remains ambiguous. V lost 8 bases and J lost 8, with 12 bases in between. CDR3 length equals 12 residues. Germline lookup yields CDR1 SGHTA and CDR2 FQGTGA. The chain's CDR3 is CASSLVTGELFF. Here the CDR3 DNA reads TGTGCCAGCTCTCTTGTGACAGGGGAGCTGTTTTTT.

The rearrangement joins TRBV19 to TRBJ2-5, with D maybe TRBD1 (6 bases). CDR1 is LNHDA and CDR2 is SQIVND in the germline V gene (reference sequence). The CDR3 is made up of 13 amino acids. Trimming removed 9 bases from V and 5 bases from J, with 16 bases in between. CDR3 residues: CASRDITHETQYF. CDR3 coding DNA: TGTGCCAGCCGGGACATAACCCATGAGACCCAGTACTTC.

This clone was counted between two and nine times. The chain has TRBV7-9 and TRBJ1-2; the match to TRBD1 covers 7 bases. CDR3 size: 13 residues. From germline, CDR1 is SEHNR and CDR2 FQNEAQ (reference sequence). J was trimmed by 3 bases and V by 5 bases; bases with no gene match: 3. Here the CDR3 DNA reads TGTGCCAGCAGCATCGGGACAGACTATGGCTACACCTTC. The encoded protein is CASSIGTDYGYTF.

The rearrangement uses TRBV30 and TRBJ1-2; maybe TRBD1 (5 bases). V gave up 0 bases and J gave up 4 bases, with 9 bases separating them. Looked up from germline, CDR1 is GTSNPN and CDR2 is SVGIG (reference sequence). The CDR3 is 13 amino acids. The CDR3 coding sequence is TGTGCCTGGAGTGTTACAGGACCCTATGGCTACACCTTC. Its translation: CAWSVTGPYGYTF.

The rearrangement uses TRBV5-5 and TRBJ1-4, with 9 bases lining up with TRBD1. V was clipped by 3 bases and J by 14 bases; unmatched bases: 11. The CDR3 is made up of 14 amino acids. CDR1 is SGHKS, CDR2 YYEKEE, per germline (reference sequence). CDR3 DNA: TGTGCCAGCAGCTGGACCGGGGACAGGGAGAGTCTGTTTTTT. As protein: CASSWTGDRESLFF.

The V and J genes are TRBV29-1 and TRBJ1-1; D not certain. Trimming took 2 bases from V and 7 from J, leaving 11 bases between them. The CDR3 spans 12 residues. Germline V lookup: CDR1 SQVTM, CDR2 ANQGSEA. The DNA of the CDR3 is TGCAGCGTTGAATCCGAGCCTCGTGAAGCTTTCTTT. It codes for CSVESEPREAFF.

This clone has a single count. J is TRBJ1-2 and V is TRBV6-1; TRBD1 matches at 10 bases. The V and J ends lost 2 bases and 7 bases, in that order; junction bases with no gene match: 1. This CDR3 is built from 13 residues. Germline V gene lookup returns CDR1 MNHNS and CDR2 SASEGT. The CDR3 coding sequence is TGTGCCAGCAGTGAACGGGACAGGGGTGGCTACACCTTC. It specifies CASSERDRGGYTF.

As regards this clone: Distinct nucleotide sequences in the sample also encode this CDR3. This rearrangement joins TRBV7-3 to TRBJ1-1, with a tentative D call TRBD1 (5 bases). Looked up from germline, CDR1 is SGHTA and CDR2 is FQGTGA. Deletions cut 5 bases from V and 4 bases from J, with 14 bases between. This CDR3 contains 14 residues. CDR3 coding DNA: TGTGCCAGCAGCCTCACGGGGAGGGGCACTGAAGCTTTCTTT. Translation: CASSLTGRGTEAFF.

With regard to this clone: Other DNA sequences within the sample encode an identical CDR3. The chain recombines TRBV7-9 with TRBJ1-3, with a possible D match to TRBD1 (6 bases). The CDR3 has 13 residues. Germline V gene sequence: CDR1 SEHNR, CDR2 FQNEAQ (reference sequence). V was pared by 5 bases and J by 4 bases, with 9 bases between. Here the CDR3 DNA reads TGTGCCAGCAGCGTGAGGGGGGGAAACACCATATATTTT. Its protein product is CASSVRGGNTIYF.